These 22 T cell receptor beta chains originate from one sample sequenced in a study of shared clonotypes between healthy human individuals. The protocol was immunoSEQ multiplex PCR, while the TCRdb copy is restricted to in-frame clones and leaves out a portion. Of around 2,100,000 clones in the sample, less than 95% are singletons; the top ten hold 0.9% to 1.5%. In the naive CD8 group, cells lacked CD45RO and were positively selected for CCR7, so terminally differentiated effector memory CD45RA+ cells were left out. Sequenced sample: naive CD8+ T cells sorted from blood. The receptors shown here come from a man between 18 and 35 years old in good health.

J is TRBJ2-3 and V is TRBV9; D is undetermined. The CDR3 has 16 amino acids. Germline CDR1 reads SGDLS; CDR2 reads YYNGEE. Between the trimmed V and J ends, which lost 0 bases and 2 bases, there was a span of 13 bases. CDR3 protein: CASSVDVVRNTDTQYF. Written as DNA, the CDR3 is TGTGCCAGCAGCGTAGATGTGGTCCGAAACACAGATACGCAGTATTTT.

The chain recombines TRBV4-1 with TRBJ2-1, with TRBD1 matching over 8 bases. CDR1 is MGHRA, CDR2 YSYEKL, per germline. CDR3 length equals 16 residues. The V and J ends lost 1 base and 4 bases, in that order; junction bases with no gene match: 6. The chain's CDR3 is CASSQVGTGAYNEQFF. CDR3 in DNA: TGCGCCAGCAGCCAAGTCGGGACAGGAGCTTACAATGAGCAGTTCTTC.

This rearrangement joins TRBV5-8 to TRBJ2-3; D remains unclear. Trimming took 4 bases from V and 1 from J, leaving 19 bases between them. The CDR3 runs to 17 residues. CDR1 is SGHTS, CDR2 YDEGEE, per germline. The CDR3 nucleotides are TGTGCCAGCAGCCAAGAGGAATTAGTGGGCGGCACAGATACGCAGTATTTT. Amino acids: CASSQEELVGGTDTQYF.

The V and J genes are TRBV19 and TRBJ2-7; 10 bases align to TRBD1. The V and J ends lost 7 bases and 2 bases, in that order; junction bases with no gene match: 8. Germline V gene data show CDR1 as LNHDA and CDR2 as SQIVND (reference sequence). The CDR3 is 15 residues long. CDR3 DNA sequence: TGTGCCAGTAAGAATTCCGGGACAGGGGCCTACGAGCAGTACTTC. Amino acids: CASKNSGTGAYEQYF.

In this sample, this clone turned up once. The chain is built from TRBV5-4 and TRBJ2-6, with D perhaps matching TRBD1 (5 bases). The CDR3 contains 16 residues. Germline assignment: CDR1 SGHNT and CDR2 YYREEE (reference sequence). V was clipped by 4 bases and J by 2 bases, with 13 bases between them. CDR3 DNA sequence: TGTGCCAGCAGCACCATAGACAGCACTGGGGCCAACGTCCTGACTTTC. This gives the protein CASSTIDSTGANVLTF.

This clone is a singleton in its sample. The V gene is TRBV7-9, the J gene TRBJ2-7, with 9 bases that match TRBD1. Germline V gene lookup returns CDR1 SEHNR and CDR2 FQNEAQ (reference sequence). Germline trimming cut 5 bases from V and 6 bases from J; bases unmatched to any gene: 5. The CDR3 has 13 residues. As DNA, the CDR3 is TGTGCCAGCAGCCTCGGGACAGGGATCGAGCAGTACTTC. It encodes CASSLGTGIEQYF.

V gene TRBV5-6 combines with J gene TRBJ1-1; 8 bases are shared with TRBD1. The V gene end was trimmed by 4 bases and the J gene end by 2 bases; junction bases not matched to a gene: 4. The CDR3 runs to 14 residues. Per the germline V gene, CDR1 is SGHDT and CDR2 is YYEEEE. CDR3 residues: CASSPDRGNTEAFF. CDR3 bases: TGTGCCAGCAGCCCCGACAGGGGCAACACTGAAGCTTTCTTT.

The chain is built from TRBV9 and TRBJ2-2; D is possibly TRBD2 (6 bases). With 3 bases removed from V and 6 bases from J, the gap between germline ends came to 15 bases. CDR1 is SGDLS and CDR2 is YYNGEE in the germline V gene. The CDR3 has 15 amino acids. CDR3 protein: CASSEGLISPGELFF. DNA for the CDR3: TGTGCCAGCAGCGAGGGACTTATCTCCCCCGGGGAGCTGTTTTTT.

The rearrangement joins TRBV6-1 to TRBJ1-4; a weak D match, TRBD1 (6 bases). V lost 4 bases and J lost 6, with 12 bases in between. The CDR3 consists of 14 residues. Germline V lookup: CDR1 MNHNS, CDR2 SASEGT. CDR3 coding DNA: TGTGCCAGCAGTGTGGGGGGGGCCTATGAAAAACTGTTTTTT. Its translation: CASSVGGAYEKLFF.

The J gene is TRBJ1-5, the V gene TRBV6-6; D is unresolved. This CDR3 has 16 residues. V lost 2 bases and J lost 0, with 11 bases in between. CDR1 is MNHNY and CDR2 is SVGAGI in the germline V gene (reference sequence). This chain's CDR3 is CASSYAMRYSNQPQHF. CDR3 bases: TGTGCCAGCAGTTACGCGATGAGGTATAGCAATCAGCCCCAGCATTTT.

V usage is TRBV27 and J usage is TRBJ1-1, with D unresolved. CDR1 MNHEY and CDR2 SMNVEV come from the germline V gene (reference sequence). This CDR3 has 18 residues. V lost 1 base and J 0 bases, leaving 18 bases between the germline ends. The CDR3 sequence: CASSLFPPAAGLNTEAFF. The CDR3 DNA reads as TGTGCCAGCAGTTTATTTCCGCCGGCGGCCGGCCTGAACACTGAAGCTTTCTTT.

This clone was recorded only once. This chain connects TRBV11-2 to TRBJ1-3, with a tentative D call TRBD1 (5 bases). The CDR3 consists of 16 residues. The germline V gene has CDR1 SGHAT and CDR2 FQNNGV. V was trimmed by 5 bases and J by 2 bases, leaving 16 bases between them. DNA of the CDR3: TGTGCCAGCAGCCTTCGCGTCGGGGGTACTGGAAACACCATATATTTT. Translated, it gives CASSLRVGGTGNTIYF.

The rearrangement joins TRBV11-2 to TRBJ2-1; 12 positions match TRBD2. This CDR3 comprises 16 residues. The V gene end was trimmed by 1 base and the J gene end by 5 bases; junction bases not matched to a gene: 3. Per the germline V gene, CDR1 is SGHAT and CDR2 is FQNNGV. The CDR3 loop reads CASSLGLAGVNNEQFF. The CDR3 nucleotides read TGTGCCAGCAGCTTAGGACTAGCGGGAGTCAACAATGAGCAGTTCTTC.

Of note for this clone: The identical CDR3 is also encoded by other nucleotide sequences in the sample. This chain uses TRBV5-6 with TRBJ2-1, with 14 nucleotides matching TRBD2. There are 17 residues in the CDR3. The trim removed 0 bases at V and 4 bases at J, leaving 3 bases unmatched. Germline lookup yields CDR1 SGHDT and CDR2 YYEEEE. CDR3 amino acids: CASSLGLAGGSYNEQFF. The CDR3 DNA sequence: TGTGCCAGCAGCTTGGGACTAGCGGGAGGGAGTTACAATGAGCAGTTCTTC. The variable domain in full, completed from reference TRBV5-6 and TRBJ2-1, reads DAGVTQSPTHLIKTRGQQVTLRCSPKSGHDTVSWYQQALGQGPQFIFQYYEEEERQRGNFPDRFSGHQFPNYSSELNVNALLLGDSALYLCASSLGLAGGSYNEQFFGPGTRLTVL.

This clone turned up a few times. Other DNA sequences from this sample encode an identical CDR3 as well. The DNA for the CDR3 is TGTGCCAGCAGTTGGACAGGGAACACTGAAGCTTTCTTT. As protein: CASSWTGNTEAFF. This chain links TRBV6-5 with TRBJ1-1, with TRBD1 matching 7 bases. The CDR3 extends over 13 amino acids. Germline V gives CDR1 MNHEY, CDR2 SVGAGI. V gave up 4 bases and J gave up 1 base; unmatched junction bases: 0.

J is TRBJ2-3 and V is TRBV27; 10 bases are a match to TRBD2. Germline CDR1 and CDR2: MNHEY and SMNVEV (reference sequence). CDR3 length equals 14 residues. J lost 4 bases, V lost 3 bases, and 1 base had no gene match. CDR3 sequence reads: CASSFSGRSDTQYF. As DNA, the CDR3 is TGTGCCAGCAGTTTTAGCGGGAGGTCAGATACGCAGTATTTT.

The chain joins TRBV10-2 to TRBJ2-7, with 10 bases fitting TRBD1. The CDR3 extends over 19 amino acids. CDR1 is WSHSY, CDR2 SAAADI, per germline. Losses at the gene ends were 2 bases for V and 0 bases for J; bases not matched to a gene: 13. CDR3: CASSEQGTGAVLSSYEQYF. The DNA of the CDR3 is TGCGCCAGCAGTGAGCAGGGGACAGGGGCCGTCCTGAGCTCCTACGAGCAGTACTTC.

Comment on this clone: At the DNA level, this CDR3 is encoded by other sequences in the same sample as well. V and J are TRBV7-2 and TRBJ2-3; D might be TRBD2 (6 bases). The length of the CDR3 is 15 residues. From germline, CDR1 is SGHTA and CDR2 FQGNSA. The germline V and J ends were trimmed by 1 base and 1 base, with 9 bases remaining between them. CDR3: CASSLEGLRTDTQYF. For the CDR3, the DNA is TGTGCCAGCAGCTTAGAGGGACTCCGCACAGATACGCAGTATTTT.

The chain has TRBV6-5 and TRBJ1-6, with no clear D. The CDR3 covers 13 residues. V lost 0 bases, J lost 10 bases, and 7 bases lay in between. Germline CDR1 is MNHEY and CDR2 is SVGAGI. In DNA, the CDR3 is TGTGCCAGCAGTTACTCGAACCAATCACCCCTCCACTTT. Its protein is CASSYSNQSPLHF.

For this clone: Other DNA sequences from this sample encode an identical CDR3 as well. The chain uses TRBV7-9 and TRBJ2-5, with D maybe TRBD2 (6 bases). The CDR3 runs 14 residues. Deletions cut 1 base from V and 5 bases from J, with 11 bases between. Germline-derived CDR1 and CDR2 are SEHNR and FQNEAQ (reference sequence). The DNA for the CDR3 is TGTGCCAGCAGCTTAGGTCTAGGAGGGGAGACCCAGTACTTC. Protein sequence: CASSLGLGGETQYF.

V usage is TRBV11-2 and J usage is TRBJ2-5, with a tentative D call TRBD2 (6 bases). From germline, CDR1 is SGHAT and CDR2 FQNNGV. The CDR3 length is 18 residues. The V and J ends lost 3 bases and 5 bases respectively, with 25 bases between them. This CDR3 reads CASSLGGLGSFFSETQYF. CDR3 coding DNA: TGTGCCAGCAGCTTGGGAGGTTTGGGATCCTTCTTTTCGGAGACCCAGTACTTC. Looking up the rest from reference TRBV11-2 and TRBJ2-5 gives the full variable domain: EAGVAQSPRYKIIEKRQSVAFWCNPISGHATLYWYQQILGQGPKLLIQFQNNGVVDDSQLPKDRFSAERLKGVDSTLKIQPAKLEDSAVYLCASSLGGLGSFFSETQYFGPGTRLLVL.

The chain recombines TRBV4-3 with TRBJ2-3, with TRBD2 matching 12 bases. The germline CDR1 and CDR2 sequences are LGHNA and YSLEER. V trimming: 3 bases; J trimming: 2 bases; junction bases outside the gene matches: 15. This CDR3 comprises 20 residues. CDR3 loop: CASSQILAGGLEDFTDTQYF. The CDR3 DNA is TGCGCCAGCAGCCAGATCCTAGCGGGAGGGTTAGAAGATTTCACAGATACGCAGTATTTT.